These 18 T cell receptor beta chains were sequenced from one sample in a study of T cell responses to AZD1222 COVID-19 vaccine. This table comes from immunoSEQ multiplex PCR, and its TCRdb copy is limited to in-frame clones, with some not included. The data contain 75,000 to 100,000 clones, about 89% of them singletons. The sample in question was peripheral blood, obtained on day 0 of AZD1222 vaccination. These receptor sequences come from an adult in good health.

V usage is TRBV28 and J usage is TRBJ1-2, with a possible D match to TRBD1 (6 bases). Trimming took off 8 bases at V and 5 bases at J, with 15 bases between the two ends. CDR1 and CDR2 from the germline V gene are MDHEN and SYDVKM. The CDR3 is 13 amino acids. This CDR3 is CASLGGAGYGYTF. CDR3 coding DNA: TGTGCCAGCCTCGGGGGGGCAGGTTATGGCTACACCTTC.

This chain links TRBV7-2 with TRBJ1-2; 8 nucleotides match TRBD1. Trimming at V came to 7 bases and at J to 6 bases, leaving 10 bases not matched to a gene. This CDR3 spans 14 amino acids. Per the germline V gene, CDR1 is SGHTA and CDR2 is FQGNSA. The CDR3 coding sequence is TGTGCCAGCACCAAAGACAGGGGTGGGGATGGCTACACCTTC. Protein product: CASTKDRGGDGYTF.

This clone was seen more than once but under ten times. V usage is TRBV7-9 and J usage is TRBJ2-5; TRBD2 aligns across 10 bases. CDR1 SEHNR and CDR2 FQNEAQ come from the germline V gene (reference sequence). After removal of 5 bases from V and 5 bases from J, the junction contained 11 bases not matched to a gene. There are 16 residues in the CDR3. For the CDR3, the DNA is TGTGCCAGCAGCACTCCTAGCGGGAGAGGGGTGGAGACCCAGTACTTC. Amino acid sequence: CASSTPSGRGVETQYF. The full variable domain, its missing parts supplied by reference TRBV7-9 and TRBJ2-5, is DTGVSQNPRHKITKRGQNVTFRCDPISEHNRLYWYRQTLGQGPEFLTYFQNEAQLEKSRLLSDRFSAERPKGSFSTLEIQRTEQGDSAMYLCASSTPSGRGVETQYFGPGTRLLVL.

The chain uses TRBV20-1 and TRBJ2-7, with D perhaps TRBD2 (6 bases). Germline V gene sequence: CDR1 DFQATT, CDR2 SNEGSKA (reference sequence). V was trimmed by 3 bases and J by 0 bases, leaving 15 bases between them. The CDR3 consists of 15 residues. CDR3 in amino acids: CSASSPSVGSYEQYF. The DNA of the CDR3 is TGCAGTGCTAGTTCTCCTAGCGTAGGCTCCTACGAGCAGTACTTC.

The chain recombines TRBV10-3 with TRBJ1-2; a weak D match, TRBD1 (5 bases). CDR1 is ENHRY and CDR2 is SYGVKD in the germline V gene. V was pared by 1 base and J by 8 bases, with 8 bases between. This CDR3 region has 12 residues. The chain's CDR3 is CAISEFRDGYTF. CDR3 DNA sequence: TGTGCCATCAGTGAGTTCCGGGACGGCTACACCTTC.

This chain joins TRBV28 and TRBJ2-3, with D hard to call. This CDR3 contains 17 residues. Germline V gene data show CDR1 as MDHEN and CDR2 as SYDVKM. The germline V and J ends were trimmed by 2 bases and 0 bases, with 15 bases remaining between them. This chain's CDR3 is CASSLPNSLPSTDTQYF. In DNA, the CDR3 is TGTGCCAGCAGTTTACCCAACAGCCTACCAAGCACAGATACGCAGTATTTT.

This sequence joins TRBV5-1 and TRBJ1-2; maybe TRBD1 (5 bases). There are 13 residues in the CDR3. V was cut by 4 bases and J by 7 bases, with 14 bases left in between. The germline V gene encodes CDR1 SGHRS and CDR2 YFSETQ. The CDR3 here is CASSDQGRGGYTF. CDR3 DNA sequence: TGCGCCAGCAGCGACCAGGGTAGGGGTGGCTACACCTTC.

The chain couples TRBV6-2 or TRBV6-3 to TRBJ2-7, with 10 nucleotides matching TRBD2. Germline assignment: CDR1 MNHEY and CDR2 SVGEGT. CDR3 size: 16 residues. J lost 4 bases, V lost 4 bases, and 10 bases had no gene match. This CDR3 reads CASSWGIAGGRYEQYF. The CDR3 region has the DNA TGTGCCAGCAGTTGGGGTATAGCGGGAGGAAGATACGAGCAGTACTTC.

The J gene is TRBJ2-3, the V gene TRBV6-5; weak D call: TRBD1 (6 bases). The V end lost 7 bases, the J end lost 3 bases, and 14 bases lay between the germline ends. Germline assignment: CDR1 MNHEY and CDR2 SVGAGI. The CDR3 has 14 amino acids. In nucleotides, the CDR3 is TGTGCCAGCATAAAACAGGGCGGAACAGATACGCAGTATTTT. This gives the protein CASIKQGGTDTQYF.

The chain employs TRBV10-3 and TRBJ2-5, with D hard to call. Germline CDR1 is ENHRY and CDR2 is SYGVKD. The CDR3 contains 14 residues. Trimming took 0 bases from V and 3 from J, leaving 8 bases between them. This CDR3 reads CAISESPRKETQYF. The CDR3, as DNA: TGTGCCATCAGTGAGTCGCCCCGAAAAGAGACCCAGTACTTC.

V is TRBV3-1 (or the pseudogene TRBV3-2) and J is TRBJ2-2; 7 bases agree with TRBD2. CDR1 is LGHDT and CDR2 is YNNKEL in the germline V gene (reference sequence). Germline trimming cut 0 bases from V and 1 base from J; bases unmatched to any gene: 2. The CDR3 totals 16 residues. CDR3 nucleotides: TGTGCCAGCAGCCAAGAAGCGGGGTGGAACACCGGGGAGCTGTTTTTT. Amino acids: CASSQEAGWNTGELFF.

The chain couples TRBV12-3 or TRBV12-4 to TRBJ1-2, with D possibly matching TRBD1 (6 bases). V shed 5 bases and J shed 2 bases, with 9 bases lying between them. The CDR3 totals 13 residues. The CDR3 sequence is CASSPGQNYGYTF. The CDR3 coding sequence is TGTGCCAGCAGTCCCGGACAGAACTATGGCTACACCTTC.

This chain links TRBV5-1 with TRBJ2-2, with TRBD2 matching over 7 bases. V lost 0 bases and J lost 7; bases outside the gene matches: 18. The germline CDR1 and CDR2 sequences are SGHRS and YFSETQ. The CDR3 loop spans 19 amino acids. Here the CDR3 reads CASSLGSSLTGGSNGELFF. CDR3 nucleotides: TGCGCCAGCAGCTTGGGCAGTTCTCTCACCGGGGGGTCGAACGGGGAGCTGTTTTTT.

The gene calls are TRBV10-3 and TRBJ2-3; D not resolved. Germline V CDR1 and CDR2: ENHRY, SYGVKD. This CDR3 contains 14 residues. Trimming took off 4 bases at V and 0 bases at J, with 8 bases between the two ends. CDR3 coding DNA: TGTGCCATCAGTGGGGCGTCTAGCACAGATACGCAGTATTTT. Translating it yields CAISGASSTDTQYF.

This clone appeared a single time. CDR3 region: CASSIGQPGANVLTF. For the CDR3, the DNA is TGTGCCAGTAGTATCGGACAGCCTGGGGCCAACGTCCTGACTTTC. This rearrangement joins TRBV19 to TRBJ2-6; possible D gene TRBD1, 6 bases. CDR1 LNHDA and CDR2 SQIVND come from the germline V gene (reference sequence). Trimming removed 3 bases at V and 2 bases at J, with 8 bases between. The CDR3 has 15 residues.

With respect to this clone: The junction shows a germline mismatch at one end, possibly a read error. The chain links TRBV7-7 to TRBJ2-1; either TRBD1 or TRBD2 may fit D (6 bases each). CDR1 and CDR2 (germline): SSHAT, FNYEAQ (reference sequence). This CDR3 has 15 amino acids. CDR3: CASSLRRGGSNEQFF. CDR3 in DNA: TGTGCTAGCAGCTTACGCAGGGGAGGATCGAATGAGCAGTTCTTC.

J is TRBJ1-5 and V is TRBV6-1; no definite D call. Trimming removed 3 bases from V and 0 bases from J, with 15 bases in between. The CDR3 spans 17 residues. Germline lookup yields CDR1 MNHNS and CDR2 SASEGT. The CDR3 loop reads CASSDRESTYSNQPQHF. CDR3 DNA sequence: TGTGCCAGCAGTGATAGGGAGAGTACCTATAGCAATCAGCCCCAGCATTTT.

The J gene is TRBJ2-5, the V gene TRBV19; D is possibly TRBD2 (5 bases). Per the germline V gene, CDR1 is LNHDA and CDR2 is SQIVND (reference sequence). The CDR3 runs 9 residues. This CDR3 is CGTGETQYF. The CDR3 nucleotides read TGTGGCACGGGGGAGACCCAGTACTTC.